What follows are 28 T cell receptor beta chains derived from one specimen sequenced in a study of T cells in Graves' hyperthyroidism and ophthalmopathy. RNA transcripts yielded amplified TCR beta CDR3 regions. First-round RT-PCR with HTBI primers amplified the TCR CDR3 region. TCRdb ran MiXCR on the multiplex PCR reads and lists one entry per CDR3 protein. The sample consists of about 480,000 distinct CDR3 sequences, approximately 25% of them appearing once. The sample taken for sequencing was blood. These receptor sequences come from a woman aged 30 to 39 with Graves' ophthalmopathy.

The V call is TRBV6-2 or TRBV6-3, the J call TRBJ1-5, with D possibly being TRBD1 (5 bases). Trimming pared 5 bases from V and 0 bases from J, leaving 20 bases between. Germline lookup yields CDR1 MNHEY and CDR2 SVGEGT. The CDR3 extends over 18 amino acids. CDR3 coding DNA: TGTGCCAGCAGTCTCGCCCAGGGTATCCCTTATAGCAATCAGCCCCAGCATTTT. This encodes CASSLAQGIPYSNQPQHF.

V and J are TRBV20-1 and TRBJ1-5, with D possibly matching TRBD1 (6 bases). Trimming took 5 bases from V and 2 from J, leaving 13 bases between them. This CDR3 contains 14 residues. Germline-derived CDR1 and CDR2 are DFQATT and SNEGSKA (reference sequence). The CDR3 DNA reads TGCAGTGCTGTACGGGGGCATGGCAATCAGCCCCAGCATTTT. Translating gives CSAVRGHGNQPQHF.

V gene TRBV6-1 combines with J gene TRBJ1-5; 9 bases line up with TRBD1. CDR3 size: 14 residues. CDR1 MNHNS and CDR2 SASEGT come from the germline V gene. J gave up 5 bases and V 7 bases, and 6 bases lay outside the gene matches. CDR3 nucleotide sequence: TGTGCCAGCACCGACGGGACAGGGCATCAGCCCCAGCATTTT. Protein product: CASTDGTGHQPQHF.

This clonotype was detected many times. The chain has TRBV6-5 and TRBJ1-1, with D maybe TRBD1 (6 bases). CDR3 length equals 14 residues. Germline V lookup: CDR1 MNHEY, CDR2 SVGAGI. The V end was cut by 6 bases, the J end by 4 bases, with 15 bases between. The DNA of the CDR3 is TGTGCCAGCAGGTCACAGGGCTATGGCACTGAAGCTTTCTTT. As protein: CASRSQGYGTEAFF.

The table lists this clonotype with a count of one. At one of its ends the junction is not consistent with the germline gene, which may arise from a read error. The J gene is TRBJ1-1, the V gene TRBV6-1; tentative D call: TRBD1 (5 bases). The CDR3 extends over 12 amino acids. Germline CDR1 and CDR2: MNHNS and SASEGT. CDR3 in DNA: TGTGCCAGCAGTGAATTCGGGGGGGAAGCTTGCTTT. Translated: CASSEFGGEACF.

This clonotype has a count of ten or more. J is TRBJ1-5 and V is TRBV6-2 or TRBV6-3; the D is unclear. This CDR3 contains 15 residues. Deletions cut 7 bases from V and 1 base from J, with 14 bases between. Germline V gives CDR1 MNHEY, CDR2 SVGEGT. DNA for the CDR3: TGTGCCAGCATGATTGGGTCTTGGAGCAATCAGCCCCAGCATTTT. Translated: CASMIGSWSNQPQHF.

The CDR3 sequence: CASSEGQVSSYEQYF. DNA of the CDR3: TGTGCCAGCAGTGAGGGACAGGTGAGCTCCTACGAGCAGTACTTC. The V gene is TRBV2, the J gene TRBJ2-7, with 8 bases identical to TRBD1. The CDR3 totals 15 residues. CDR1 is SNHLY, CDR2 FYNNEI, per germline. V dropped 3 bases and J dropped 0; count of bases not matched to a gene: 4.

This clonotype was observed a few times. This sequence joins TRBV18 and TRBJ1-2, with D perhaps TRBD1 (6 bases). V was pared by 0 bases and J by 5 bases, with 10 bases between. This CDR3 has 14 residues. From germline, CDR1 is KGHSH and CDR2 LQKENI. The CDR3 bases are TGTGCCAGCTCACCACCGACAGGTGGTTATGGCTACACCTTC. Protein product: CASSPPTGGYGYTF.

For this clonotype: A read error may produce the germline difference seen at one junction end. The chain recombines TRBV6-1 with TRBJ1-2; 8 nucleotides match TRBD1. CDR1 and CDR2 (germline): MNHNS, SASEGT. This CDR3 comprises 13 residues. CDR3 in amino acids: CASREDRGYGYTF. The CDR3, as DNA: TGTGCCAGCAGGGAAGACAGGGGATATGGCTACACCTTC.

This clonotype appeared once. The chain recombines TRBV6-5 with TRBJ1-6; 8 nucleotides agree with TRBD1. The CDR3 loop spans 16 amino acids. Trimming cost V 2 bases and J 10 bases; bases outside gene matches: 10. Germline-derived CDR1 and CDR2 are MNHEY and SVGAGI. The CDR3 DNA reads as TGTGCCAGCAGTTACGGACAGGGAGATAAATCATCACCCCTCCACTTT. Translation gives CASSYGQGDKSSPLHF.

Ten or more counts support this clonotype. The V gene is TRBV11-3, the J gene TRBJ2-2; tentatively, D is TRBD1 or TRBD2 (5 bases each). CDR3 length: 15 amino acids. CDR1 is SGHNT and CDR2 is YENEEA in the germline V gene. Trimming pared 4 bases from V and 6 bases from J, leaving 15 bases between. CDR3 amino acids: CASSSMGVSAGELFF. The DNA of the CDR3 is TGTGCCAGCAGCTCTATGGGGGTTTCGGCCGGGGAGCTGTTTTTT.

The V and J genes are TRBV28 and TRBJ2-7; D is ambiguous. The CDR3 covers 15 residues. V was trimmed by 3 bases and J by 3 bases, leaving 15 bases between them. Germline assignment: CDR1 MDHEN and CDR2 SYDVKM. CDR3 DNA: TGTGCCAGCAGTTTCTTCTCGTTAGGGTTCTACGAGCAGTACTTC. It is translated as CASSFFSLGFYEQYF.

This clonotype turned up a few times. The chain is built from TRBV7-3 and TRBJ2-7; the D is unclear. The length of the CDR3 is 15 residues. The germline CDR1 and CDR2 sequences are SGHTA and FQGTGA. Between the trimmed V and J ends, which lost 4 bases and 0 bases, there was a span of 13 bases. The CDR3 loop reads CASSSMDAFSYEQYF. The CDR3 DNA sequence: TGTGCCAGCAGCTCCATGGACGCATTCTCCTACGAGCAGTACTTC.

This clonotype was found many times. The CDR3 is CASSIGSGVDYGYTF. The CDR3 region has the DNA TGTGCCAGTAGTATAGGATCAGGGGTGGACTATGGCTACACCTTC. The chain combines TRBV19 with TRBJ1-2, with D tentatively TRBD1 (6 bases). Trimming left V 1 base short and J 3 bases short, with 12 bases between. The CDR3 totals 15 residues. Per the germline V gene, CDR1 is LNHDA and CDR2 is SQIVND (reference sequence).

The J gene is TRBJ1-1, the V gene TRBV18; no firm D call. The CDR3 spans 14 residues. Trimming took 3 bases from V and 6 from J, leaving 14 bases between them. The germline gives CDR1 KGHSH, CDR2 LQKENI. The CDR3 sequence: CASSPVDGLSEAFF. For the CDR3, the DNA is TGTGCCAGCTCACCGGTTGATGGTTTATCTGAAGCTTTCTTT.

This clonotype was picked up a small number of times. The gene calls are TRBV28 and TRBJ2-2, with D possibly TRBD2 on 5 matching bases. Looked up from germline, CDR1 is MDHEN and CDR2 is SYDVKM. Trimming pared 6 bases from V and 1 base from J, leaving 15 bases between. This CDR3 contains 16 residues. Written as DNA, the CDR3 is TGTGCCAGCAGCCTCCGGGATCAGAAGAACACCGGGGAGCTGTTTTTT. Protein sequence: CASSLRDQKNTGELFF.

This clonotype was observed at least ten times. J is TRBJ1-1 and V is TRBV6-5; D is perhaps TRBD1 (5 bases). V lost 4 bases to trimming and J lost 7 bases, with 10 bases between them. CDR1 is MNHEY and CDR2 is SVGAGI in the germline V gene. This CDR3 has 12 amino acids. The CDR3 protein is CASSSGTVEAFF. The CDR3 coding sequence is TGTGCCAGCAGTTCCGGGACCGTTGAAGCTTTCTTT.

This clonotype was observed many times. This chain joins TRBV12-3 or TRBV12-4 and TRBJ2-5, with TRBD2 identical over 10 bases. The CDR3 sequence is 13 residues long. The V segment lost 7 bases and the J segment 2 bases; nucleotides outside the gene matches: 1. This CDR3 reads CASKLAGQETQYF. The CDR3 DNA reads as TGTGCCAGCAAACTAGCGGGGCAAGAGACCCAGTACTTC.

V gene TRBV28 combines with J gene TRBJ2-7, with TRBD1 as a possible D gene (5 bases). The ends were cut back, 3 bases at V and 4 bases at J, with 7 bases in the middle. Germline lookup yields CDR1 MDHEN and CDR2 SYDVKM. The CDR3 totals 12 residues. The CDR3, as DNA: TGTGCCAGCAGTTTGAACAGGTACGAGCAGTACTTC. Amino acids: CASSLNRYEQYF.

Of note for this clonotype: A read error may be the cause here, since a much bigger clone is one base away. DNA of the CDR3: TGCATCGTTTCACAGGGGGCGCTTACCGGGGAGCTGTTTTTT. Translated, it gives CIVSQGALTGELFF. The chain links TRBV29-1 to TRBJ2-2, with 9 bases identical to TRBD1. The CDR3 extends over 14 amino acids. Germline loops: CDR1 SQVTM, CDR2 ANQGSEA.

This clonotype was counted ten times or more. V is TRBV27 and J is TRBJ2-5, with 7 bases lining up with TRBD1. V lost 4 bases, J lost 1 base, and 15 bases stayed unmatched. CDR3 length: 18 residues. The germline V gene encodes CDR1 MNHEY and CDR2 SMNVEV (reference sequence). This CDR3 is CASSSAIGDRLSQETQYF. In DNA form, the CDR3 reads TGTGCCAGCAGTTCCGCAATTGGGGACAGATTAAGCCAAGAGACCCAGTACTTC.

The chain is built from TRBV28 and TRBJ2-7, with 9 bases fitting TRBD1. The CDR3 has 15 residues. CDR1 and CDR2 from the germline V gene are MDHEN and SYDVKM. V shed 6 bases and J 5 bases; nucleotides not matched to a gene: 11. CDR3 in DNA: TGTGCCAGCAGAAATTTGGGACAGGGAGGGAACGAGCAGTACTTC. Translated, it gives CASRNLGQGGNEQYF. The full variable domain, rest sourced from reference TRBV28 and TRBJ2-7, is DVKVTQSSRYLVKRTGEKVFLECVQDMDHENMFWYRQDPGLGLRLIYFSYDVKMKEKGDIPEGYSVSREKKERFSLILESASTNQTSMYLCASRNLGQGGNEQYFGPGTRLTVT.

This clonotype has only a few counts. V and J are TRBV20-1 and TRBJ2-2; 8 nucleotides match TRBD2. Germline CDR1 is DFQATT and CDR2 is SNEGSKA (reference sequence). Unmatched junction bases numbered 3, after V lost 3 bases and J lost 6 bases. CDR3 size: 13 residues. CDR3 region: CSASGGGPGELFF. CDR3 DNA sequence: TGCAGTGCTAGCGGGGGGGGACCCGGGGAGCTGTTTTTT.

The rearrangement joins TRBV19 to TRBJ2-7; possibly TRBD1 or TRBD2 for D (5 bases each). The germline V gene encodes CDR1 LNHDA and CDR2 SQIVND (reference sequence). This CDR3 contains 14 residues. V was shortened by 6 bases and J by 0 bases, with 12 bases between the two germline ends. CDR3 in amino acids: CASRGTTNSYEQYF. DNA for the CDR3: TGTGCCAGTAGGGGGACGACAAACTCCTACGAGCAGTACTTC.

This clonotype occurred many times. The rearrangement links TRBV7-2 to TRBJ1-5; D remains unclear. Germline V gene data show CDR1 as SGHTA and CDR2 as FQGNSA. This CDR3 contains 12 residues. V lost 5 bases to trimming and J lost 4 bases, with 6 bases between them. The CDR3 reads CASSGINQPQHF. In DNA, the CDR3 is TGTGCCAGCAGCGGTATTAATCAGCCCCAGCATTTT.

This rearrangement joins TRBV12-3 or TRBV12-4 to TRBJ2-5; TRBD1 matches at 9 bases. The CDR3 is made up of 15 amino acids. V shed 6 bases and J 4 bases; nucleotides not matched to a gene: 9. CDR3 DNA: TGTGCCAGCAGGGATACAGGGGGCCGAGGAGAGACCCAGTACTTC. This translates into CASRDTGGRGETQYF.

The rearrangement uses TRBV15 and TRBJ2-7, with D unresolved. The CDR3 is 14 residues long. The germline gives CDR1 LNHNV, CDR2 YYDKDF (reference sequence). The germline V and J ends were trimmed by 5 bases and 0 bases, with 11 bases remaining between them. The CDR3 sequence is CATSWGHSSYEQYF. CDR3 coding DNA: TGTGCCACCAGCTGGGGTCATAGCTCCTACGAGCAGTACTTC.

This clonotype has at least ten counts. CDR3 bases: TGTGCCAGCAGCCGTGTTTCCGGCGGCTACACCTTC. Protein sequence: CASSRVSGGYTF. The chain uses TRBV6-5 and TRBJ1-2; D ambiguous. V lost 6 bases and J lost 8, with 13 bases in between. Germline CDR1 and CDR2: MNHEY and SVGAGI. The length of the CDR3 is 12 residues.